One sample yielded the 15 T cell receptor beta chains listed below, sequenced in a study of blood T cell repertoires in COVID-19. Some clones are missing from TCRdb's copy, which holds only in-frame ones; the method was immunoSEQ multiplex PCR. Altogether under 85,000 clones are present, 80% to 90% being singletons, with the ten largest covering 5.3%. Sequencing was carried out using peripheral blood. Receptors were obtained from a man between 50 and 59 years old with active COVID-19.

This clone was seen a few times. The chain links TRBV18 to TRBJ2-5, with a possible D match to TRBD2 (6 bases). Germline CDR1 and CDR2: KGHSH and LQKENI. The CDR3 runs to 17 residues. Trimming shortened V by 6 bases and J by 5 bases, and 25 bases separated the two germline ends. This chain's CDR3 is CASSHIPLSGGGETQYF. The DNA of the CDR3 is TGTGCCAGCTCCCACATCCCCCTCAGTGGCGGAGGGGAGACCCAGTACTTC.

CDR3 sequence: CASSLLVGMAGGAEQYF. DNA of the CDR3: TGTGCCAGCAGCTTACTAGTAGGGATGGCGGGAGGTGCCGAGCAGTACTTC. J is TRBJ2-7 and V is TRBV7-2; TRBD2 matches at 8 bases. CDR1 SGHTA and CDR2 FQGNSA come from the germline V gene. The junction had 15 bases not matched to a gene; V was cut back by 2 bases and J by 6 bases. This CDR3 is built from 17 residues.

The CDR3 reads CASSSSRTYSYNEQFF. For the CDR3, the DNA is TGTGCCAGCTCATCCTCAAGGACTTACTCCTACAATGAGCAGTTCTTC. The chain links TRBV18 to TRBJ2-1; D might be TRBD2 (5 bases). Per germline, CDR1 KGHSH and CDR2 LQKENI. Between the trimmed V and J ends, which lost 5 bases and 0 bases, there was a span of 14 bases. CDR3 length equals 16 residues.

The sample holds a few counts of this clone. This rearrangement joins TRBV5-1 to TRBJ2-5; TRBD2 matches at 8 bases. The CDR3 consists of 15 residues. V lost 1 base to trimming and J lost 5 bases; unmatched junction nucleotides: 7. Looked up from germline, CDR1 is SGHRS and CDR2 is YFSETQ. CDR3 in DNA: TGCGCCAGCAGCTTGAGCGGGGGTGGAAAGGAGACCCAGTACTTC. This translates into CASSLSGGGKETQYF.

Only one count was recorded for this clone. This chain connects TRBV18 to TRBJ2-1, with 10 nucleotides matching TRBD2. This CDR3 comprises 16 residues. With V trimmed by 3 bases and J by 6 bases, 8 bases remained unmatched. Germline assignment: CDR1 KGHSH and CDR2 LQKENI. CDR3 amino acids: CASSPTSGRAINEQFF. Here the CDR3 DNA reads TGTGCCAGCTCACCTACAAGCGGGAGGGCCATCAATGAGCAGTTCTTC.

The sample holds a few counts of this clone. V and J are TRBV27 and TRBJ2-7; TRBD1 aligns across 9 bases. Germline assignment: CDR1 MNHEY and CDR2 SMNVEV (reference sequence). V dropped 4 bases and J dropped 4; count of bases not matched to a gene: 8. The CDR3 consists of 15 residues. CDR3 residues: CASSSAGTGSYEQYF. The DNA of the CDR3 is TGTGCCAGCAGTTCCGCTGGGACAGGGAGTTACGAGCAGTACTTC.

This rearrangement joins TRBV5-6 to TRBJ1-5, with TRBD1 matching over 7 bases. With 0 bases clipped from V and 6 bases from J, the junction kept 3 bases outside the gene matches. Germline loops: CDR1 SGHDT, CDR2 YYEEEE. The CDR3 is 14 amino acids. DNA for the CDR3: TGTGCCAGCAGCTTGGGACAGGGCACTCAGCCCCAGCATTTT. As protein: CASSLGQGTQPQHF.

The chain couples TRBV6-4 to TRBJ1-6, with 8 bases matching TRBD1. Germline loops: CDR1 MRHNA, CDR2 SNTAGT. This CDR3 has 15 amino acids. Losses at the gene ends were 5 bases for V and 8 bases for J; bases not matched to a gene: 8. DNA for the CDR3: TGTGCCAGCAGTCCCGGGACAGGCGGGGATTCACCCCTCCACTTT. The encoded protein is CASSPGTGGDSPLHF.

This chain uses TRBV20-1 with TRBJ1-2; 12 bases are shared with TRBD1. V shed 3 bases and J 7 bases; nucleotides not matched to a gene: 9. Germline assignment: CDR1 DFQATT and CDR2 SNEGSKA (reference sequence). CDR3 length: 15 amino acids. CDR3 sequence (DNA): TGCAGTGCTAGTCGATATGGGACAGGGGGCTCTGGCTACACCTTC. It yields the protein CSASRYGTGGSGYTF.

The chain joins TRBV2 to TRBJ1-6; D may be TRBD1 (6 bases). This CDR3 region has 13 residues. Trimming cost V 8 bases and J 10 bases, with 15 bases left between them. Germline V gives CDR1 SNHLY, CDR2 FYNNEI. The CDR3 here is CASLGNRDSPLHF. For the CDR3, the DNA is TGTGCCAGCCTAGGAAACAGGGACTCACCCCTCCACTTT.

The chain combines TRBV3-1 (or the pseudogene TRBV3-2) with TRBJ1-2; D is undetermined. The CDR3 loop spans 12 amino acids. Trimming stripped 4 bases from V and 2 bases from J, with 5 bases between. Germline-derived CDR1 and CDR2 are LGHDT and YNNKEL (reference sequence). The CDR3 DNA follows: TGTGCCAGCAGCCTATCGAACTATGGCTACACCTTC. The encoded protein is CASSLSNYGYTF.

The chain uses TRBV9 and TRBJ2-3, with D hard to call. From germline, CDR1 is SGDLS and CDR2 YYNGEE. The germline V and J ends were trimmed by 3 bases and 6 bases, with 5 bases remaining between them. CDR3 length: 11 amino acids. Written as DNA, the CDR3 is TGTGCCAGCAGCGCTAGGGATACGCAGTATTTT. It specifies CASSARDTQYF.

The rearrangement joins TRBV6-5 to TRBJ2-7; 7 bases agree with TRBD1. The junction had 12 bases not matched to a gene; V was cut back by 7 bases and J by 3 bases. The CDR3 totals 15 residues. Germline-derived CDR1 and CDR2 are MNHEY and SVGAGI. In nucleotides, the CDR3 is TGTGCCAGCACCCCAGGAAGTGCAGGGGGCTACGAGCAGTACTTC. Residues: CASTPGSAGGYEQYF.

V and J are TRBV6-2 or TRBV6-3 and TRBJ2-1, with TRBD2 matching 13 bases. Germline V gives CDR1 MNHEY, CDR2 SVGEGT. The CDR3 has 18 amino acids. V lost 2 bases, J lost 0 bases, and 4 bases stayed unmatched. CDR3 residues: CASSYLGTSGDSYNEQFF. DNA for the CDR3: TGTGCCAGCAGTTACCTCGGGACTAGCGGGGACTCCTACAATGAGCAGTTCTTC.

This clone was seen a few times. This chain links TRBV7-9 with TRBJ1-2, with D possibly matching TRBD1 (5 bases). The V end was cut by 2 bases, the J end by 8 bases, with 12 bases between. From germline, CDR1 is SEHNR and CDR2 FQNEAQ (reference sequence). CDR3 length: 13 amino acids. The CDR3 DNA reads as TGTGCCAGCAGCTTATCCCAGGGCGGCGGCTACACCTTC. Its protein is CASSLSQGGGYTF.